Ten or more counts support the clone carrying this T cell receptor (beta chain). This sample is drawn from a study of low-dose radiotherapy and immunotherapy resistance in tumors. J was trimmed by 5 bases and V by 3 bases; bases with no gene match: 8. The CDR3 consists of 15 residues. The germline CDR1 and CDR2 sequences are MGHRA and YSYEKL. First-strand cDNA used TRAV- and TRBV-specific primers, covering alpha and beta chains. The TCRs were subjected to amplification over around 19 PCR cycles employing a constant-region primer in conjunction with a V-primer adapter. Through in vitro transcription, the mRNA that had been isolated was amplified. In TCRdb, the reads were re-called with MiXCR into one record per CDR3 protein. The table records tens of thousands of distinct CDR3 sequences, almost 25% of them present only once. As for time point: before trial treatment.

This sequence joins TRBV4-1 and TRBJ1-2; TRBD1 matches 8 bases. Material: PBMCs, obtained before treatment. The receptor comes from a male donor with prostate cancer. Here the CDR3 reads CASSHARDRSYGYTF. The CDR3 nucleotides are TGCGCCAGCAGCCACGCAAGGGACAGGAGTTATGGCTACACCTTC.